The 25 T cell receptor beta chains given below trace back to one sample, sequenced in a study of T cell repertoires in ileal Crohn's disease. The method was immunoSEQ multiplex PCR; TCRdb's version includes in-frame clones alone and lacks a portion of them. The table records approximately 8,200 clones, around 74% of them present only once. The specimen was ileal tissue. These receptors all stem from an adult with Crohn's disease.

This clone appeared once. CDR3 nucleotides: TGTGCCGGTTCTCCCAGGGGGAATGAAAAACTGTTTTTT. Translation: CAGSPRGNEKLFF. The rearrangement uses TRBV2 and TRBJ1-4; 7 bases match TRBD1. The CDR3 consists of 13 residues. The J segment lost 5 bases and the V segment lost 11 bases, leaving 8 bases of the junction unmatched. Germline CDR1 is SNHLY and CDR2 is FYNNEI.

This sequence joins TRBV6-4 and TRBJ2-2; D unresolved. Trimming pared 2 bases from V and 3 bases from J, leaving 4 bases between. The CDR3 totals 13 residues. CDR1 MRHNA and CDR2 SNTAGT come from the germline V gene. The CDR3 region is CASSDGDTGELFF. CDR3 DNA: TGTGCCAGCAGTGACGGAGACACCGGGGAGCTGTTTTTT.

The chain employs TRBV6-1 and TRBJ1-5; no reliable D call. V was trimmed by 3 bases and J by 0 bases, leaving 9 bases between them. Germline values: CDR1 MNHNS, CDR2 SASEGT. There are 15 residues in the CDR3. CDR3 loop: CASSEGTYSNQPQHF. The CDR3 nucleotides are TGTGCCAGCAGTGAGGGCACTTATAGCAATCAGCCCCAGCATTTT.

V and J are TRBV2 and TRBJ1-5; D uncertain. Trimming removed 4 bases at V and 3 bases at J, with 13 bases between. This CDR3 region has 15 residues. CDR1 is SNHLY and CDR2 is FYNNEI in the germline V gene. The CDR3 sequence is CASSASRSPNQPQHF. The DNA of the CDR3 is TGTGCCAGCAGTGCATCCAGATCCCCCAATCAGCCCCAGCATTTT.

This clone was detected only once. This chain uses TRBV5-8 with TRBJ1-2; 12 bases match TRBD1. Looked up from germline, CDR1 is SGHTS and CDR2 is YDEGEE. Germline trimming cut 3 bases from V and 7 bases from J; bases unmatched to any gene: 7. The CDR3 has 15 residues. CDR3 bases: TGTGCCAGCAGCTCCGGGACAGGGGGCGCGAGTGGCTACACCTTC. Translation: CASSSGTGGASGYTF.

The rearrangement uses TRBV9 and TRBJ1-2; D is possibly TRBD1 (5 bases). The ends were cut back, 0 bases at V and 1 base at J, with 10 bases in the middle. Germline CDR1 SGDLS, CDR2 YYNGEE. The CDR3 is 15 amino acids. Here the CDR3 DNA reads TGTGCCAGCAGCGTAGGCCCGCAGGGTAACTATGGCTACACCTTC. This translates into CASSVGPQGNYGYTF.

The V and J genes are TRBV6-1 and TRBJ1-4; possible D gene TRBD1, 5 bases. V lost 0 bases, J lost 8 bases, and 10 bases lay in between. The CDR3 spans 14 residues. Germline V CDR1 and CDR2: MNHNS, SASEGT. In nucleotides, the CDR3 is TGTGCCAGCAGTGAAGCAATGGAGGGGGAAAAACTGTTTTTT. It translates to CASSEAMEGEKLFF.

This clone showed up just once. The V and J genes are TRBV7-8 and TRBJ1-5; D call uncertain. Trimming pared 2 bases from V and 0 bases from J, leaving 11 bases between. Germline-derived CDR1 and CDR2 are SGHVS and FQNEAQ. The CDR3 runs to 16 residues. The CDR3: CASSLLARNSNQPQHF. CDR3 nucleotide sequence: TGTGCCAGCAGCTTACTGGCAAGAAATAGCAATCAGCCCCAGCATTTT.

This clone was seen once. This chain uses TRBV27 with TRBJ2-4; tentative D call: TRBD1 (8 bases). The V end was cut by 10 bases, the J end by 3 bases, with 19 bases between. This CDR3 spans 15 amino acids. Germline V CDR1 and CDR2: MNHEY, SMNVEV (reference sequence). In DNA form, the CDR3 reads TGTGCCACTAAAAACAGGGGGGGGGACAAAAACATTCAGTACTTC. It codes for CATKNRGGDKNIQYF.

A few counts support this clone. The chain employs TRBV6-5 and TRBJ2-1, with 12 bases aligning to TRBD2. The CDR3 has 15 residues. From germline, CDR1 is MNHEY and CDR2 SVGAGI. Trimming cost V 4 bases and J 5 bases; bases outside gene matches: 3. The CDR3 nucleotides are TGTGCCAGCAGTTGGACTAGCGGGGAGAACAATGAGCAGTTCTTC. It translates to CASSWTSGENNEQFF.

In its sample, this clone was seen a few times. The chain is built from TRBV5-1 and TRBJ2-3, with TRBD1 matching 10 bases. V lost 0 bases to trimming and J lost 4 bases; unmatched junction nucleotides: 2. Germline V gives CDR1 SGHRS, CDR2 YFSETQ. The CDR3 length is 15 residues. The CDR3 sequence: CASSLDGTGADTQYF. In DNA, the CDR3 is TGCGCCAGCAGCTTGGACGGGACAGGGGCAGATACGCAGTATTTT.

V is TRBV7-9 and J is TRBJ2-7, with no clear D. Germline V lookup: CDR1 SEHNR, CDR2 FQNEAQ (reference sequence). CDR3 length: 11 amino acids. V lost 2 bases and J lost 5, with 4 bases in between. For the CDR3, the DNA is TGTGCCAGCAGCTTAAATAACGAGCAGTACTTC. This sequence encodes CASSLNNEQYF.

The CDR3 region has the DNA TGTGCCAGCAGACTAGGGGACAGGCCCTACGAGCAGTACTTC. Translation: CASRLGDRPYEQYF. The chain carries TRBV7-2 and TRBJ2-7; TRBD1 aligns across 8 bases. V shed 6 bases, J shed 2 bases, and the junction held 6 bases outside the gene matches. This CDR3 has 14 amino acids. The germline V gene has CDR1 SGHTA and CDR2 FQGNSA.

The gene calls are TRBV18 and TRBJ1-2; D not certain. The CDR3 extends over 14 amino acids. From germline, CDR1 is KGHSH and CDR2 LQKENI. The V end lost 2 bases, the J end lost 0 bases, and 7 bases lay between the germline ends. The CDR3 sequence: CASSPTASNYGYTF. CDR3 bases: TGTGCCAGCTCACCAACAGCCTCTAACTATGGCTACACCTTC. Complete variable domain (other parts from reference TRBV18 and TRBJ1-2): NAGVMQNPRHLVRRRGQEARLRCSPMKGHSHVYWYRQLPEEGLKFMVYLQKENIIDESGMPKERFSAEFPKEGPSILRIQQVVRGDSAAYFCASSPTASNYGYTFGSGTRLTVV.

V and J are TRBV7-9 and TRBJ2-3, with no clear D. The germline CDR1 and CDR2 sequences are SEHNR and FQNEAQ (reference sequence). V lost 7 bases to trimming and J lost 3 bases, with 11 bases between them. The CDR3 has 13 residues. Here the CDR3 DNA reads TGTGCCAGCACCTATCTAGGTACAGATACGCAGTATTTT. Translating gives CASTYLGTDTQYF.

The chain has TRBV6-1 and TRBJ1-2; TRBD1 matches 8 bases. The CDR3 has 15 amino acids. Trimming cost V 3 bases and J 5 bases; bases outside gene matches: 8. Germline V CDR1 and CDR2: MNHNS, SASEGT. The CDR3 is CASSEQTGAEYGYTF. CDR3 nucleotide sequence: TGTGCCAGCAGTGAGCAGACAGGGGCCGAATATGGCTACACCTTC.

The J gene is TRBJ2-7, the V gene TRBV14; 7 bases are shared with TRBD2. The germline gives CDR1 SGHDN, CDR2 FVKESK. CDR3 length: 13 amino acids. V was pared by 0 bases and J by 6 bases, with 2 bases of the junction left unmatched. DNA of the CDR3: TGTGCCAGCAGCCAAGAAATAGCGGGCGAGCAGTACTTC. Its translation is CASSQEIAGEQYF.

This rearrangement joins TRBV9 to TRBJ1-2, with 7 bases that match TRBD1. This CDR3 has 19 amino acids. The germline CDR1 and CDR2 sequences are SGDLS and YYNGEE. V gave up 4 bases and J gave up 4 bases; unmatched junction bases: 22. The CDR3 is CASSPRDTSRGPSAYGYTF. In nucleotides, the CDR3 is TGTGCCAGCAGCCCCCGCGATACGTCGAGGGGGCCCTCCGCCTATGGCTACACCTTC.

Written as DNA, the CDR3 is TGTGCCAGTAGTCTTATAGGTCAGGGGCGTCATGGCTACACCTTC. This gives the protein CASSLIGQGRHGYTF. The J gene is TRBJ1-2, the V gene TRBV19; a weak D match, TRBD1 (6 bases). The CDR3 runs 15 residues. Trimming cost V 5 bases and J 6 bases, with 19 bases left between them. The germline gives CDR1 LNHDA, CDR2 SQIVND (reference sequence).

The V call is TRBV28, the J call TRBJ1-6; 10 nucleotides match TRBD1. This CDR3 is built from 14 residues. The germline gives CDR1 MDHEN, CDR2 SYDVKM. The ends lost 6 bases at V and 7 bases at J; junction bases unmatched: 3. The CDR3: CASSPGQGNSPLHF. The CDR3 nucleotides read TGTGCCAGCAGCCCGGGACAGGGGAATTCACCCCTCCACTTT.

The chain joins TRBV21-1 to TRBJ1-1; the D call in the table, TRBD1, was not verified against the DNA. TRBV21-1 is a recognized pseudogene. This CDR3 region has 15 residues. CDR3 region: CASSKLSQPNTEAFF. The CDR3 DNA is TGTGCCAGCAGCAAACTTTCACAGCCGAACACTGAAGCTTTCTTT.

The chain combines TRBV5-4 with TRBJ2-7, with D possibly being TRBD2 (5 bases). V was shortened by 4 bases and J by 0 bases, with 17 bases between the two germline ends. Germline assignment: CDR1 SGHNT and CDR2 YYREEE (reference sequence). The CDR3 has 16 residues. The CDR3: CASSPGGRKSSYEQYF. CDR3 nucleotide sequence: TGTGCCAGCAGCCCCGGAGGCAGGAAGAGCTCCTACGAGCAGTACTTC. The variable domain in full, completed from reference TRBV5-4 and TRBJ2-7, reads ETGVTQSPTHLIKTRGQQVTLRCSSQSGHNTVSWYQQALGQGPQFIFQYYREEENGRGNFPPRFSGLQFPNYSSELNVNALELDDSALYLCASSPGGRKSSYEQYFGPGTRLTVT.

Points on this clone: The same CDR3 can be traced to other DNA sequences in this sample. The J gene is TRBJ1-1, the V gene TRBV6-5; TRBD1 matches 12 bases. There are 16 residues in the CDR3. Per the germline V gene, CDR1 is MNHEY and CDR2 is SVGAGI. Unmatched junction bases numbered 8, after V lost 4 bases and J lost 5 bases. The CDR3 nucleotides are TGTGCCAGCAGTTCTCCGGGACAGGGGGCGGGAACTGAAGCTTTCTTT. Protein sequence: CASSSPGQGAGTEAFF.

V and J are TRBV19 and TRBJ2-5; 7 positions agree with TRBD1. The CDR3 contains 16 residues. Losses at the gene ends were 5 bases for V and 5 bases for J; bases not matched to a gene: 14. The germline V gene has CDR1 LNHDA and CDR2 SQIVND (reference sequence). The chain's CDR3 is CASSATGTLPGETQYF. The CDR3 DNA is TGTGCCAGTAGTGCGACAGGGACCCTACCCGGGGAGACCCAGTACTTC.

This clone turned up a few times. The CDR3 protein is CASSQETGGGSYEQYF. DNA for the CDR3: TGCGCCAGCAGCCAAGAAACAGGCGGCGGTTCCTACGAGCAGTACTTC. This chain joins TRBV4-3 and TRBJ2-7; possible D gene TRBD1, 5 bases. The germline V gene has CDR1 LGHNA and CDR2 YSLEER. V was cut by 0 bases and J by 1 base, with 13 bases left in between. This CDR3 is built from 16 residues.